Below are 12 T cell receptor beta chains sequenced from a single sample in a study of blood T cell repertoires in COVID-19. TCRdb's copy holds only in-frame clones and misses some; the assay was immunoSEQ multiplex PCR. The sample yields 150,000 to 190,000 clones, 76% seen once. Sample: peripheral blood. The receptors come from a woman older than 75 with acute or convalescent COVID-19.

The V gene is TRBV7-9, the J gene TRBJ2-7; the match to TRBD2 covers 12 bases. The CDR3 extends over 16 amino acids. The germline V gene has CDR1 SEHNR and CDR2 FQNEAQ (reference sequence). With 6 bases clipped from V and 3 bases from J, the junction kept 9 bases outside the gene matches. The CDR3 here is CASSSTRGLAGYEQYF. The CDR3, as DNA: TGTGCCAGCAGTTCCACCAGGGGACTAGCGGGCTACGAGCAGTACTTC.

This clone was found a few times. This sequence joins TRBV7-2 and TRBJ2-5, with 10 bases fitting TRBD2. The germline gives CDR1 SGHTA, CDR2 FQGNSA. The CDR3 extends over 16 amino acids. After removal of 5 bases from V and 6 bases from J, the junction contained 12 bases not matched to a gene. The CDR3 reads CASSLGWTSGGKTQYF. CDR3 coding DNA: TGTGCCAGCAGCCTGGGATGGACTAGCGGCGGGAAGACCCAGTACTTC.

J is TRBJ2-1 and V is TRBV6-6; D perhaps matches TRBD1 (6 bases). V was clipped by 2 bases and J by 9 bases, with 17 bases between them. The CDR3 has 15 amino acids. The germline CDR1 and CDR2 sequences are MNHNY and SVGAGI (reference sequence). For the CDR3, the DNA is TGTGCCAGCAGTTACCCGTCACAGGGTGGTTTTGAGCAGTTCTTC. Translating gives CASSYPSQGGFEQFF.

In its sample, this clone was seen a few times. The chain recombines TRBV5-1 with TRBJ2-1; 9 bases align to TRBD2. With V trimmed by 1 base and J by 7 bases, 6 bases remained unmatched. Germline CDR1 reads SGHRS; CDR2 reads YFSETQ. There are 15 residues in the CDR3. The CDR3 bases are TGCGCCAGCAGCTTGCAGGGCGGGGGGGTAAATGAGCAGTTCTTC. It is translated as CASSLQGGGVNEQFF. The full variable domain, in which reference TRBV5-1 and TRBJ2-1 provide the parts outside the CDR3, is KAGVTQTPRYLIKTRGQQVTLSCSPISGHRSVSWYQQTPGQGLQFLFEYFSETQRNKGNFPGRFSGRQFSNSRSEMNVSTLELGDSALYLCASSLQGGGVNEQFFGPGTRLTVL.

The rearrangement joins TRBV19 to TRBJ2-1; 7 bases are shared with TRBD2. The CDR3 consists of 15 residues. CDR1 is LNHDA and CDR2 is SQIVND in the germline V gene (reference sequence). V dropped 6 bases and J dropped 1; count of bases not matched to a gene: 6. The CDR3 is CASSPLAVSYNEQFF. Here the CDR3 DNA reads TGTGCCAGTAGCCCTCTAGCGGTGTCCTACAATGAGCAGTTCTTC.

The chain is built from TRBV6-6 and TRBJ1-5; no definite D call. The CDR3 contains 14 residues. Germline V gene lookup returns CDR1 MNHNY and CDR2 SVGAGI (reference sequence). Trimming removed 6 bases from V and 0 bases from J, with 9 bases in between. CDR3 sequence (DNA): TGTGCCAGCAGCCGCGGCAATAGCAATCAGCCCCAGCATTTT. Translating gives CASSRGNSNQPQHF.

For the CDR3, the DNA is TGTGCCAGCAGCTGGACAGACACCGGGGCATACGAGCAGTACTTC. The encoded protein is CASSWTDTGAYEQYF. This chain links TRBV7-3 with TRBJ2-7; possible D gene TRBD1, 6 bases. The CDR3 is 15 residues long. Germline V gene data show CDR1 as SGHTA and CDR2 as FQGTGA. V was pared by 4 bases and J by 4 bases, with 17 bases between.

J is TRBJ1-1 and V is TRBV5-6; TRBD1 matches 7 bases. This CDR3 spans 14 amino acids. The ends lost 0 bases at V and 4 bases at J; junction bases unmatched: 3. Germline assignment: CDR1 SGHDT and CDR2 YYEEEE. This CDR3 reads CASSLGQGFTEAFF. CDR3 DNA: TGTGCCAGCAGCTTGGGACAGGGTTTCACTGAAGCTTTCTTT.

A few counts support this clone. The V and J genes are TRBV5-8 and TRBJ1-4, with D possibly matching TRBD1 (5 bases). The CDR3 sequence is 16 residues long. Trimming stripped 3 bases from V and 4 bases from J, with 16 bases between. Germline V CDR1 and CDR2: SGHTS, YDEGEE. The CDR3 DNA reads TGTGCCAGCAGCTCTTTCCAGGAGGGGTATAATGAAAAACTGTTTTTT. It yields the protein CASSSFQEGYNEKLFF.

The chain combines TRBV25-1 with TRBJ1-6, with a weak D call TRBD1 (6 bases). The CDR3 runs to 14 residues. Trimming pared 6 bases from V and 7 bases from J, leaving 13 bases between. The germline gives CDR1 MGHDK, CDR2 SYGVNS. CDR3 sequence: CASRDSALNSPLHF. In DNA form, the CDR3 reads TGTGCCAGCAGGGACAGCGCCCTGAATTCACCCCTCCACTTT. Full variable domain (rest looked up from reference TRBV25-1 and TRBJ1-6): EADIYQTPRYLVIGTGKKITLECSQTMGHDKMYWYQQDPGMELHLIHYSYGVNSTEKGDLSSESTVSRIRTEHFPLTLESARPSHTSQYLCASRDSALNSPLHFGNGTRLTVT.

In nucleotides, the CDR3 is TGTGCCAGCAGCCTCAGCCCCCCAGGGACAGGTAGTGGCTACACCTTC. It translates to CASSLSPPGTGSGYTF. V gene TRBV7-6 combines with J gene TRBJ1-2, with 8 bases fitting TRBD1. This CDR3 has 16 residues. Germline V CDR1 and CDR2: SGHVS, FNYEAQ. V lost 5 bases, J lost 7 bases, and 15 bases stayed unmatched. The full variable domain, completed using reference TRBV7-6 and TRBJ1-2, is GAGVSQSPRYKVTKRGQDVALRCDPISGHVSLYWYRQALGQGPEFLTYFNYEAQQDKSGLPNDRFSAERPEGSISTLTIQRTEQRDSAMYRCASSLSPPGTGSGYTFGSGTRLTVV.

The chain combines TRBV7-6 with TRBJ1-1, with no clear D. The CDR3 runs to 15 residues. CDR1 and CDR2 from the germline V gene are SGHVS and FNYEAQ. Trimming took 5 bases from V and 2 from J, leaving 15 bases between them. The CDR3 loop is CASSAGRGGNTEAFF. The CDR3 DNA reads TGTGCCAGCAGCGCTGGGCGGGGAGGCAACACTGAAGCTTTCTTT.